The rows below give T cell receptor beta chains drawn from one sample of a study of cytomegalovirus exposure and HLA in healthy donors. Measured with immunoSEQ multiplex PCR; TCRdb has only the in-frame clones, and not every one. Of around 150,000 clones listed, about 75% were seen once; the top ten hold 1.7%. The sequenced sample was PBMCs. The receptors stem from a woman aged 30 to 39 in good health and CMV-seronegative. The CDR3 runs from the conserved cysteine through the conserved F or W. D genes are given only for firm matches.

>TRBD1|TRBJ2-1|TRBV5-1
CASCPGQGLREQFF
>TRBD1|TRBJ2-1|TRBV5-5
CASRAGTGAPRDEQFF
>-|TRBJ2-2|TRBV7-2
CASSISGRNTGELFF
>-|TRBJ2-6|TRBV4-2
CASSQVGQSRSGGANVLTF
>TRBD1|TRBJ2-1|TRBV7-8
CASSRDRGLYEQFF
>TRBD1|TRBJ1-2|TRBV6-5
CASSYAYQQGGYGYTF
>TRBD1|TRBJ2-5|TRBV7-7
CASSLGGGHETQYF
>TRBD1|TRBJ1-2|TRBV6-5
CASTWDRGRETF
>TRBD1|TRBJ1-5|TRBV6-1
CASSEWKGVFGTGDQPQHF
>TRBD1|TRBJ2-2|TRBV5-6
CASSGTARGPGTGELFF
>-|TRBJ1-2|TRBV27
CASMRQGIEGYTF
>-|TRBJ1-2|TRBV29-1
CSVEEWAGNGYTF
>TRBD1|TRBJ1-1|TRBV6-4
CASSPGTVPLSNTEAFF
>-|TRBJ1-5|TRBV2
CASSQQQGLQPQHF
>TRBD2|TRBJ2-5|TRBV7-7
CASSARGVQETQYF
>-|TRBJ2-2|TRBV7-3
CASSTIPSSGELFF
>TRBD1|TRBJ1-2|TRBV2
CASSEVGQGYGYTF